This T cell receptor (beta chain) was captured in a study of CD4 T cells in relation to SARS-CoV-2 and coronaviruses. Notes on this clone: Its antigen is currently unknown.

Profiling relied on immunoSEQ multiplex PCR, and the TCRdb table lists in-frame clones only, not all of them. The sample gives 26,000 or so clones, 70% to 80% of which show up once; around 25% is in the top ten. Before the COVID-19 pandemic, during about 2010-2018, CD4+ T cells were taken from unexposed donors. The cells were cultured for about 10 days before CD4+ T cells were isolated. The CDR3 runs to 15 residues. Unmatched junction bases numbered 7, after V lost 4 bases and J lost 6 bases. Germline V gene data show CDR1 as SGHTA and CDR2 as FQGTGA. The chain recombines TRBV7-3 with TRBJ2-1; TRBD2 agrees at 9 bases. Sequenced sample: CD4+ T cells from PBMCs, cultured in vitro. The receptor was derived from a human donor in good health. The CDR3 loop is CASSSLAGPRNEQFF. Written as DNA, the CDR3 is TGTGCCAGCAGCTCTCTAGCGGGACCACGCAATGAGCAGTTCTTC.